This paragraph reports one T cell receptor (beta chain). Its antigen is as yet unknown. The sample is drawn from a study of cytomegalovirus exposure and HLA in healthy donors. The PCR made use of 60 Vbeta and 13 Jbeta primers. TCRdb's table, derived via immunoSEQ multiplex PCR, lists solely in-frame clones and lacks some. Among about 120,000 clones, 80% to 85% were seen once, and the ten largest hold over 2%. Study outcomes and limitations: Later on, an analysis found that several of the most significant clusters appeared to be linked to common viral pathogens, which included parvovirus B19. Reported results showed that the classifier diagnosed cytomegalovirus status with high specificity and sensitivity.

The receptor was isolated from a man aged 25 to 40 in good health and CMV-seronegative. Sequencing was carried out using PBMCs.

This chain's CDR3 is CAISAPGGLDSPLHF. CDR3 sequence (DNA): TGTGCCATCAGTGCCCCGGGGGGCTTAGATTCACCCCTCCACTTT. The chain uses TRBV10-3 and TRBJ1-6, with D tentatively TRBD1 (6 bases). The CDR3 is 15 residues long. The germline V gene has CDR1 ENHRY and CDR2 SYGVKD. Between the trimmed V and J ends, which lost 4 bases and 8 bases, there was a span of 15 bases.